A selection of T cell receptor beta chains follows, all from one sample in a study of T cells in Graves' hyperthyroidism and ophthalmopathy. TCRdb recomputed calls from the multiplex PCR reads with MiXCR, one row per CDR3 protein. The sample lists approximately 430,000 distinct CDR3 sequences, around a sixth seen once, with 11% to 15% in the top ten. The sequenced sample was blood. The receptors derive from a woman aged 18 to 35 with Graves' hyperthyroidism. Each CDR3 is given with its conserved first and last residue. A D gene is named only where the DNA matches it firmly. Only part of the rows carry a size: once, few, many, or a class if the clone is expanded.

D	J	V	size	CDR3	DNA
TRBD2	TRBJ2-1	TRBV19	few	CASSRKGTSGSSYNEQFF	TGTGCCAGTAGTCGGAAGGGGACTAGCGGGAGCTCCTACAATGAGCAGTTCTTC
NA	TRBJ2-3	TRBV11-2	NA	CASSLEGRSTDTQYF	TGTGCCAGCAGCTTAGAGGGCAGAAGCACAGATACGCAGTATTTT
NA	TRBJ2-5	TRBV20-1	many	CSASSQETQYF	TGCAGTGCTAGCTCCCAAGAGACCCAGTACTTC
NA	TRBJ1-2	TRBV28	NA	CASSSIRPNYGYTF	TGTGCTAGCAGTTCGATTAGGCCGAACTATGGCTACACCTTC
NA	TRBJ2-5	TRBV11-2	few	CASRQTGLETQYF	TGTGCCAGCAGACAAACAGGGCTGGAGACCCAGTACTTC
NA	TRBJ2-7	TRBV7-2	few	CASSFLSGSYEQYF	TGTGCCAGCAGCTTTTTGAGCGGGTCCTACGAGCAGTACTTC
NA	TRBJ1-1	TRBV29-1	few	CSVEGRRINTEAFF	TGCAGCGTTGAAGGCAGGCGCATAAACACTGAAGCTTTCTTT
NA	TRBJ2-3	TRBV15	many	CATSRETDTQYF	TGTGCCACCAGCAGAGAAACAGATACGCAGTATTTT
TRBD2	TRBJ2-7	TRBV29-1	many	CSVRTSGAYEQYF	TGCAGCGTTCGGACTAGCGGAGCCTACGAGCAGTACTTC
TRBD1	TRBJ1-1	TRBV29-1	NA	CSVEWDRGLFGNTEAFF	TGCAGCGTTGAATGGGACAGGGGTCTGTTTGGGAACACTGAAGCTTTCTTT
NA	TRBJ1-2	TRBV20-1	few	CSAPSRNGYTF	TGCAGTGCTCCTAGTAGGAATGGCTACACCTTC
NA	TRBJ1-1	TRBV15	few	CATSREAPGEGNTEAFF	TGTGCCACCAGCAGAGAAGCGCCAGGGGAGGGGAACACTGAAGCTTTCTTT
NA	TRBJ2-1	TRBV9	few	CASSVDLYNEQFF	TGTGCCAGCAGCGTGGACCTCTACAATGAGCAGTTCTTC
TRBD1	TRBJ1-2	TRBV20-1	few	CSARDGGTGYGYTF	TGCAGTGCTAGAGATGGGGGGACAGGGTATGGCTACACCTTC
TRBD1	TRBJ2-4	TRBV5-1	NA	CASSSWGTGDNGDIQYF	TGTGCCAGCAGCTCCTGGGGGACAGGGGACAACGGGGACATTCAGTACTTC
NA	TRBJ1-2	TRBV15	NA	CATSRAPVSYGYTF	TGTGCCACCAGCAGAGCTCCGGTGAGCTATGGCTACACCTTC
NA	TRBJ1-1	TRBV7-9	NA	CASSPVEGTEAFF	TGTGCCAGCAGCCCTGTAGAGGGTACAGAAGCTTTCTTT
NA	TRBJ2-6	TRBV20-1	many	CSARGGGSGANVLTF	TGCAGTGCTAGAGGAGGGGGTTCTGGGGCCAACGTCCTGACTTTC
TRBD1	TRBJ2-3	TRBV20-1	few	CSAPNPTGGDTQYF	TGCAGTGCTCCGAACCCCACAGGGGGAGATACGCAGTATTTT
NA	TRBJ1-2	TRBV7-2	many	CASSFTGIGYGYTF	TGTGCCAGCAGCTTTACAGGGATAGGCTATGGCTACACCTTC
NA	TRBJ2-1	TRBV29-1	few	CSVADYNEQFF	TGCAGCGTTGCAGATTACAATGAGCAGTTCTTC
NA	TRBJ2-2	TRBV28	many	CAARRAGRTGELFF	TGTGCCGCACGCCGGGCAGGGCGGACCGGGGAGCTGTTTTTT
NA	TRBJ1-2	TRBV5-1	few	CASSHLSRGQNGYTF	TGCGCCAGCAGCCACCTCAGTCGAGGACAAAATGGCTACACCTTC
NA	TRBJ1-2	TRBV7-9	NA	CASSFNYYGYTF	TGTGCCAGCAGCTTCAACTACTATGGCTACACCTTC
TRBD1	TRBJ1-2	TRBV11-2	NA	CASSLARGQGKTGYTF	TGTGCCAGCAGCTTAGCAAGAGGACAGGGGAAGACCGGCTACACCTTC
NA	TRBJ1-1	TRBV2	NA	CASRVGAGRNTEAFF	TGTGCCAGCAGAGTAGGGGCCGGGAGGAACACTGAAGCTTTCTTT
TRBD1	TRBJ1-2	TRBV7-2	many	CASNRDSSYGYTF	TGTGCCAGCAACAGGGACAGTTCTTATGGCTACACCTTC
NA	TRBJ1-2	TRBV5-8	NA	CAPSLANYGYTF	TGTGCCCCAAGTTTGGCGAACTATGGCTACACCTTC
NA	TRBJ2-1	TRBV28	many	CASSLAHNEQFF	TGTGCCAGCAGTTTAGCCCACAATGAGCAGTTCTTC
TRBD2	TRBJ2-4	TRBV5-1	many	CASSSLAGVAKNIQYF	TGCGCCAGCAGCTCCCTAGCGGGAGTAGCCAAAAACATTCAGTACTTC
NA	TRBJ2-7	TRBV29-1	few	CSVQLAQVSEQYF	TGCAGCGTTCAACTAGCTCAGGTTTCCGAGCAGTACTTC
NA	TRBJ1-4	TRBV15	few	CATSSRATNEKLFF	TGTGCCACCAGCAGTAGGGCAACTAATGAAAAACTGTTTTTT
TRBD2	TRBJ2-1	TRBV9	many	CASSMGTSGSINEQFF	TGTGCCAGCAGCATGGGGACTAGCGGGAGTATCAATGAGCAGTTCTTC
TRBD1	TRBJ2-1	TRBV10-2	few	CASRGQGSYNEQFF	TGCGCCAGCAGAGGACAGGGTAGCTACAATGAGCAGTTCTTC